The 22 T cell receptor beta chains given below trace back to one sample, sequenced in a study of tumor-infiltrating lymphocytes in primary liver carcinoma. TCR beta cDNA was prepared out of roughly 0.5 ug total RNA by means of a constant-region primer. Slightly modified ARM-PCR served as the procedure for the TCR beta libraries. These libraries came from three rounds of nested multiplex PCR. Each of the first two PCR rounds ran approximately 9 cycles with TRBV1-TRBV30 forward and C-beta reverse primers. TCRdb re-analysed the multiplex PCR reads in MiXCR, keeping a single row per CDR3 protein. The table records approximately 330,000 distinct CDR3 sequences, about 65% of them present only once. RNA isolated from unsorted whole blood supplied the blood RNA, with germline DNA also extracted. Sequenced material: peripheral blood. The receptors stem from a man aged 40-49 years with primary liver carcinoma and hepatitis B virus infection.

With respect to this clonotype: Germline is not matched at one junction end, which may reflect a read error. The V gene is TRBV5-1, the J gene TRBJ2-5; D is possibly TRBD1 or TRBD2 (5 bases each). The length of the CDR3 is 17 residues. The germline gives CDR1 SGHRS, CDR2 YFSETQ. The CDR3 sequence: CVSSLLTRGTAQETQYF. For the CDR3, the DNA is TGCGTCAGCAGCTTACTGACAAGAGGGACGGCACAAGAGACCCAGTACTTC.

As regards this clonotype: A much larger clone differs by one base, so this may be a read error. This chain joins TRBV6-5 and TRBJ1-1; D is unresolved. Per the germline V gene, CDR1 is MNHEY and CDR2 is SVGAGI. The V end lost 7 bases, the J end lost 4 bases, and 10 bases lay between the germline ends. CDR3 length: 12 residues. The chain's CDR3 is CASMTWGTEAFF. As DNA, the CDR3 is TGTGCCAGCATGACCTGGGGCACTGAAGCTTTCTTT.

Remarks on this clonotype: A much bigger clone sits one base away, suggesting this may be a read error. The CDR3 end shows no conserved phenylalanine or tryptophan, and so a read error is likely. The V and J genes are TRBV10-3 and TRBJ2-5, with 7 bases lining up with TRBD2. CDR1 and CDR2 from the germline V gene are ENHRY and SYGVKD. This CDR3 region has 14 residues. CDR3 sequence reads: CAIRESRGGETQYL. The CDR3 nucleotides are TGTGCCATCAGAGAGTCCCGGGGAGGGGAGACCCAGTACTTA.

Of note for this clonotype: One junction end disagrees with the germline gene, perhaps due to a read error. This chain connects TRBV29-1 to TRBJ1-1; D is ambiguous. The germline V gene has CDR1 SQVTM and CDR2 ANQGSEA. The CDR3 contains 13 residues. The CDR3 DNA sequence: TGCAACGTTGATAAGGGCTTGAACACTGAAGCTTTCTTT. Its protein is CNVDKGLNTEAFF.

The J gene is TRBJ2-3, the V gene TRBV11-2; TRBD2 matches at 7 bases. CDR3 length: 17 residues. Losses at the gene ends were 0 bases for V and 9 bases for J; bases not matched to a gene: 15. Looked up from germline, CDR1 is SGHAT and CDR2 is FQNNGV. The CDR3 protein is CASSLESGRGKRDTQYF. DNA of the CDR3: TGTGCCAGCAGCTTAGAAAGTGGGAGGGGAAAACGAGACACGCAGTATTTT.

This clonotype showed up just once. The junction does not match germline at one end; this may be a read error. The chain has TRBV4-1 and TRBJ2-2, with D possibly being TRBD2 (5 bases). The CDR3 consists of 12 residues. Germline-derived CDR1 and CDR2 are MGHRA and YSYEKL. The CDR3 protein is CASSQGTGVLFF. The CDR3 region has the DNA TGCGCCAGCAGCCAAGGCACCGGGGTGCTGTTTTTT.

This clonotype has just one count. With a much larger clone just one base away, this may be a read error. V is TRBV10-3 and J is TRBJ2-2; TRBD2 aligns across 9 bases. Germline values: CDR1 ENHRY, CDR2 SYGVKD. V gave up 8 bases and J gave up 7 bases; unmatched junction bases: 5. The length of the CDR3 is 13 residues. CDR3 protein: CAIELAGDGELFF. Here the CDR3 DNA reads TGTGCCATCGAATTAGCGGGAGACGGGGAGCTGTTTTTT.

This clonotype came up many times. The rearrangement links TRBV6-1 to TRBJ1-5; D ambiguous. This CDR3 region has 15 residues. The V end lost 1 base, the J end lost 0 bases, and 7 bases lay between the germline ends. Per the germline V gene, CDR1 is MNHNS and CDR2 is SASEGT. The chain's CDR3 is CASSEVDYSNQPQHF. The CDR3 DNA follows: TGTGCCAGCAGTGAAGTAGATTATAGCAATCAGCCCCAGCATTTT.

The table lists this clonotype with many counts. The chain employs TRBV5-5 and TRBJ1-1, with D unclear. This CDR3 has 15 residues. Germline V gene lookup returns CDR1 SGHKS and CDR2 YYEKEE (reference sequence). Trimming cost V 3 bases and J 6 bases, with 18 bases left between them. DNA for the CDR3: TGTGCCAGCAGCTCGACTGATCGATCAGGATCTGAAGCTTTCTTT. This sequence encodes CASSSTDRSGSEAFF.

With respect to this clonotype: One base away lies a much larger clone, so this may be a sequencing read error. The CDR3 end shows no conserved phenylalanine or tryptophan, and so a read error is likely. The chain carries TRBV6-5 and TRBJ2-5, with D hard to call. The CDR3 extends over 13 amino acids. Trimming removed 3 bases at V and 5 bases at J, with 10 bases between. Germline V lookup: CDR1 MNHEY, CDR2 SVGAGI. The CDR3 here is CASSYGVGETQYI. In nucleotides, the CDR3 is TGTGCCAGCAGTTATGGGGTCGGGGAGACCCAGTACATC.

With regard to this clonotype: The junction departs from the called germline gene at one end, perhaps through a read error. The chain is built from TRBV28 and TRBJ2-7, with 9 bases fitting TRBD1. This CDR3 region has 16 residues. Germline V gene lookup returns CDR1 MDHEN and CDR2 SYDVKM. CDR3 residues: CASSIIPGQGSYEQYF. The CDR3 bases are TGTGCCAGCAGCATTATACCGGGACAGGGTTCCTACGAGCAGTATTTC.

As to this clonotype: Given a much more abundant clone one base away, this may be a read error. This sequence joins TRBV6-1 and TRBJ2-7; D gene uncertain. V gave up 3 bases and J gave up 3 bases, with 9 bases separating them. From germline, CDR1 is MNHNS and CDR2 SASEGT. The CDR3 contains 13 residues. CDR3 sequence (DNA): TGTGCCAGCAGTGAGAACGGAGTCTACGAGCAGTACTTC. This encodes CASSENGVYEQYF.

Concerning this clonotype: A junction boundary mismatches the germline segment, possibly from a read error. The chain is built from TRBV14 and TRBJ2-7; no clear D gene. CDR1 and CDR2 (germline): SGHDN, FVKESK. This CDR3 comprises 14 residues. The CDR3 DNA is TGTGCCAGCAGCCAACAGCTGAGTGTAGGCGAGCAGCACTTC. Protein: CASSQQLSVGEQHF. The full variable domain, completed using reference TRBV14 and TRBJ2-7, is EAGVTQFPSHSVIEKGQTVTLRCDPISGHDNLYWYRRVMGKEIKFLLHFVKESKQDESGMPNNRFLAERTGGTYSTLKVQPAELEDSGVYFCASSQQLSVGEQHFGPGTRLTVT.

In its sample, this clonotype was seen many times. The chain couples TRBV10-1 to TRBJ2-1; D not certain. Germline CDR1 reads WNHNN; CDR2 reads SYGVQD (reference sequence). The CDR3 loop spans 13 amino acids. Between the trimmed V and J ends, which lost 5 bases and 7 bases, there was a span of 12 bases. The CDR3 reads CASSWKPWNEQFF. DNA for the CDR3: TGCGCCAGCAGTTGGAAGCCGTGGAATGAGCAGTTCTTC.

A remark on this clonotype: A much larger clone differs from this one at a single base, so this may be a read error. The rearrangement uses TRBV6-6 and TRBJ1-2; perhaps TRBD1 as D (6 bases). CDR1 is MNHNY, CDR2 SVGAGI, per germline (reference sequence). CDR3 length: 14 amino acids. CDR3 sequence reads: CATYRDTTNYSYTF. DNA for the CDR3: TGTGCCACTTACCGGGACACCACTAACTATAGCTACACCTTC.

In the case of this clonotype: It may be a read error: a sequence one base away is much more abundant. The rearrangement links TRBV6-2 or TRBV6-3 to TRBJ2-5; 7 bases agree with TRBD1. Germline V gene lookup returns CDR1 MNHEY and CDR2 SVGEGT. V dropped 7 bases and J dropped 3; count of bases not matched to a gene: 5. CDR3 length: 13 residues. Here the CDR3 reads CASNRGGKETQYF. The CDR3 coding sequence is TGTGCCAGCAATCGAGGGGGCAAAGAGACCCAGTACTTC.

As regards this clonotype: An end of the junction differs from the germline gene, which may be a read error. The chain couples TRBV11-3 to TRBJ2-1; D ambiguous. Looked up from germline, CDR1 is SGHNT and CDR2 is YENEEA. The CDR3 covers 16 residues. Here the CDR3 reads CTSSFSGVESYNEQFF. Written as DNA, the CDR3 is TGTACCAGCAGCTTTAGTGGAGTTGAATCCTACAATGAGCAGTTCTTC.

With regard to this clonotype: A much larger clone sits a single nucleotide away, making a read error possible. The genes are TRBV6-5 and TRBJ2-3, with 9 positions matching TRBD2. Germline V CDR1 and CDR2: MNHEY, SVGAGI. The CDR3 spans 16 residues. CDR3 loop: CASSYSASGVQDTLYF. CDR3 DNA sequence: TGTGCCAGCAGTTACTCGGCTAGCGGGGTACAGGATACGCTGTATTTT.

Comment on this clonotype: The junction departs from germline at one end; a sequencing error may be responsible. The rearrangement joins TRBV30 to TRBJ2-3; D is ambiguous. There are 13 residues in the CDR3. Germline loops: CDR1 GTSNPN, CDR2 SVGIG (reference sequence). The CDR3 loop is CSWSPSSTDTQYF. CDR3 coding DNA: TGTTCCTGGAGTCCCTCAAGCACAGATACGCAGTATTTT.

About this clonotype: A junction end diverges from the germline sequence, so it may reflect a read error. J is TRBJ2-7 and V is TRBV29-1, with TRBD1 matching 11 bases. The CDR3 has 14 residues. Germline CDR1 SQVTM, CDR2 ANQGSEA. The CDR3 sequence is CGVSGRTGGYGQYF. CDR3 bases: TGCGGCGTTAGTGGGAGGACAGGGGGCTACGGGCAGTACTTC.

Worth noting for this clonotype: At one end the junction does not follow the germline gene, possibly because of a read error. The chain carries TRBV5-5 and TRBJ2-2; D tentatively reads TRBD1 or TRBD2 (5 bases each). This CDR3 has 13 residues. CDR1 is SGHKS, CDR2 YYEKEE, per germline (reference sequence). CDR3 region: CASNLGPQGELFF. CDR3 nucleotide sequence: TGTGCCAGCAACTTGGGACCACAGGGGGAGCTGTTTTTT. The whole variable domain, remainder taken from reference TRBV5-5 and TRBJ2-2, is DAGVTQSPTHLIKTRGQQVTLRCSPISGHKSVSWYQQVLGQGPQFIFQYYEKEERGRGNFPDRFSARQFPNYSSELNVNALLLGDSALYLCASNLGPQGELFFGEGSRLTVL.

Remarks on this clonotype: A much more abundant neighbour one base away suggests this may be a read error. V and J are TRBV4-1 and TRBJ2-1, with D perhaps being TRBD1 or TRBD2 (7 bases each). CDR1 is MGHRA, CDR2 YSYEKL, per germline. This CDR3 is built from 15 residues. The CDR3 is CANSPGGGSYNEQFF. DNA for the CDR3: TGCGCCAACAGCCCAGGGGGGGGATCCTACAATGAGCAGTTCTTC.